The 19 T cell receptor beta chains listed next were all sequenced from one sample in a study of OX40 agonist ivuxolimab in advanced cancers. Repertoires were generated with immunoSEQ multiplex PCR, while TCRdb's copy carries only in-frame clones and drops some. The sample contains tens of thousands of clones, about 91% of which appear only once. Sequencing used CD4+ or CD8+ T cells sorted from blood, obtained in a trial of the OX40 agonist ivuxolimab. Source of these receptors: an adult with an advanced solid tumor such as melanoma, head and neck, liver or kidney cancer.

V and J are TRBV5-4 and TRBJ2-1, with D tentatively TRBD2 (5 bases). There are 15 residues in the CDR3. Deletions cut 1 base from V and 9 bases from J, with 17 bases between. CDR1 is SGHNT and CDR2 is YYREEE in the germline V gene (reference sequence). The CDR3 nucleotides are TGTGCCAGCAGCTTGCTTAGCCGACTACAAGGTGAGCAGTTCTTC. This sequence encodes CASSLLSRLQGEQFF.

The rearrangement uses TRBV30 and TRBJ2-5; 16 bases match TRBD2. Germline CDR1 GTSNPN, CDR2 SVGIG (reference sequence). The CDR3 consists of 16 residues. J was trimmed by 3 bases and V by 2 bases; bases with no gene match: 3. CDR3 loop: CAWSSGLAGGEETQYF. The CDR3 DNA is TGTGCCTGGAGTTCGGGACTAGCGGGAGGGGAAGAGACCCAGTACTTC.

J is TRBJ2-2 and V is TRBV19, with no clear D. Trimming took off 3 bases at V and 2 bases at J, with 7 bases between the two ends. The germline gives CDR1 LNHDA, CDR2 SQIVND (reference sequence). This CDR3 spans 14 amino acids. The CDR3 bases are TGTGCCAGTAGTATTCCGGAAAACACCGGGGAGCTGTTTTTT. Its protein product is CASSIPENTGELFF.

The chain uses TRBV30 and TRBJ2-4; 7 nucleotides agree with TRBD1. The CDR3 covers 16 residues. Germline CDR1 and CDR2: GTSNPN and SVGIG (reference sequence). V shed 4 bases, J shed 0 bases, and the junction held 9 bases outside the gene matches. In DNA form, the CDR3 reads TGTGCCTGGACCGACAGGGCTCAGGTAGCCAAAAACATTCAGTACTTC. Its translation: CAWTDRAQVAKNIQYF.

The rearrangement joins TRBV7-3 to TRBJ2-2; tentative D call: TRBD1 (5 bases). The CDR3 is 15 amino acids. The V and J ends lost 2 bases and 4 bases respectively, with 11 bases between them. CDR1 is SGHTA, CDR2 FQGTGA, per germline. CDR3 protein: CASSLQGPGTGELFF. CDR3 nucleotide sequence: TGTGCCAGCAGCTTACAGGGTCCTGGCACCGGGGAGCTGTTTTTT.

This clone was seen a single time. The chain is built from TRBV28 and TRBJ1-3; 8 bases are a match to TRBD1. This CDR3 comprises 16 residues. Germline V gene lookup returns CDR1 MDHEN and CDR2 SYDVKM. With V trimmed by 5 bases and J by 2 bases, 8 bases remained unmatched. In nucleotides, the CDR3 is TGTGCCAGCAGTAGACAACAGGACAGGGCTGGAAACACCATATATTTT. It specifies CASSRQQDRAGNTIYF.

This sequence joins TRBV28 and TRBJ1-6, with TRBD1 identical over 11 bases. Trimming removed 6 bases from V and 11 bases from J; junction bases left unmatched: 9. CDR3 length: 15 amino acids. The germline V gene encodes CDR1 MDHEN and CDR2 SYDVKM. CDR3 in amino acids: CASSLDRGRTTPLHF. CDR3 coding DNA: TGTGCCAGCAGCCTGGACAGGGGGCGTACGACACCCCTCCACTTT.

The CDR3 coding sequence is TGTGCCAGCAGTTTAGCTACAGGGGAGGGAAACACCATATATTTT. Its protein is CASSLATGEGNTIYF. The rearrangement uses TRBV28 and TRBJ1-3, with TRBD1 matching 7 bases. There are 15 residues in the CDR3. The V segment lost 2 bases and the J segment 4 bases; nucleotides outside the gene matches: 5. The V gene's germline CDR1 is MDHEN and CDR2 SYDVKM.

The chain joins TRBV5-1 to TRBJ2-3; 10 nucleotides match TRBD2. The CDR3 length is 20 residues. In germline, CDR1 is SGHRS, CDR2 YFSETQ. Trimming cost V 4 bases and J 0 bases; bases outside gene matches: 17. The DNA of the CDR3 is TGCGCCAGCAGCCGTGAGGTCCGGCTAGCGGGGGCAACTAGCACAGATACGCAGTATTTT. Translation: CASSREVRLAGATSTDTQYF. Complete variable domain (other parts from reference TRBV5-1 and TRBJ2-3): KAGVTQTPRYLIKTRGQQVTLSCSPISGHRSVSWYQQTPGQGLQFLFEYFSETQRNKGNFPGRFSGRQFSNSRSEMNVSTLELGDSALYLCASSREVRLAGATSTDTQYFGPGTRLTVL.

The V call is TRBV6-6, the J call TRBJ2-5, with D maybe TRBD1 (5 bases). The J call may be wrong; the DNA end is better matched by TRBJ2-7. The CDR3 is made up of 15 amino acids. Germline V gene data show CDR1 as MNHNY and CDR2 as SVGAGI (reference sequence). The CDR3 coding sequence is TGTGCCAGCAGCCTGGGGCGCCAGCCCGGCTACGAGCAGTACTTC. This gives the protein CASSLGRQPGYEQYF.

This chain uses TRBV12-5 with TRBJ1-1, with 7 positions matching TRBD1. J was trimmed by 3 bases and V by 0 bases; bases with no gene match: 10. The CDR3 covers 17 residues. Looked up from germline, CDR1 is LGHNT and CDR2 is FRNRAP. This CDR3 is CASGLVPGQYDDTEAFF. For the CDR3, the DNA is TGTGCTAGTGGTTTGGTCCCGGGACAGTATGATGACACTGAAGCTTTCTTT.

On this clone: Mismatch with germline at one junction end may stem from a read error. The rearrangement links TRBV7-7 to TRBJ2-1, with 11 bases identical to TRBD2. Germline loops: CDR1 SSHAT, CDR2 FNYEAQ (reference sequence). CDR3 length: 17 amino acids. CDR3 loop: CASSPIRTSGGYNEQFF. The CDR3 coding sequence is TGTGCTAGCAGCCCCATACGTACTAGCGGGGGTTACAATGAGCAGTTCTTC.

CDR3: CASSQAFGTDPSGANVLTF. The CDR3 DNA reads TGTGCCAGCAGCCAAGCCTTTGGGACTGATCCTTCTGGGGCCAACGTCCTGACTTTC. The J gene is TRBJ2-6, the V gene TRBV14; D is possibly TRBD2 (6 bases). CDR3 length: 19 amino acids. Trimming took 1 base from V and 1 from J, leaving 17 bases between them. Germline loops: CDR1 SGHDN, CDR2 FVKESK.

This clone appeared once. V and J are TRBV18 and TRBJ2-3, with D hard to call. The CDR3 has 14 residues. CDR1 is KGHSH and CDR2 is LQKENI in the germline V gene. Trimming stripped 1 base from V and 0 bases from J, with 5 bases between. Written as DNA, the CDR3 is TGTGCCAGCTCACCACGAACTAGCACAGATACGCAGTATTTT. Translating it yields CASSPRTSTDTQYF. The variable domain in full, completed from reference TRBV18 and TRBJ2-3, reads NAGVMQNPRHLVRRRGQEARLRCSPMKGHSHVYWYRQLPEEGLKFMVYLQKENIIDESGMPKERFSAEFPKEGPSILRIQQVVRGDSAAYFCASSPRTSTDTQYFGPGTRLTVL.

This rearrangement joins TRBV7-8 to TRBJ2-7; maybe TRBD2 (5 bases). This CDR3 comprises 15 residues. Germline V gene sequence: CDR1 SGHVS, CDR2 FQNEAQ. V lost 5 bases and J lost 3, with 17 bases in between. The CDR3 DNA reads as TGTGCCAGCAGCCGAACAGACGGGGTTCTCTACGAGCAGTACTTC. It encodes CASSRTDGVLYEQYF.

V is TRBV4-1 and J is TRBJ1-5, with 10 bases that match TRBD1. CDR3 length: 15 amino acids. CDR1 and CDR2 (germline): MGHRA, YSYEKL. Trimming cost V 4 bases and J 6 bases; bases outside gene matches: 6. CDR3 DNA: TGCGCCAGCAGCCTTGGACAGGGGGATGTTCAGCCCCAGCATTTT. Encoded protein: CASSLGQGDVQPQHF.

The J gene is TRBJ2-2, the V gene TRBV2, with TRBD2 as a possible D gene (6 bases). The germline gives CDR1 SNHLY, CDR2 FYNNEI. The CDR3 length is 15 residues. Trimming pared 6 bases from V and 0 bases from J, leaving 11 bases between. This chain's CDR3 is CASRSGLANTGELFF. The DNA for the CDR3 is TGTGCCAGCAGGTCGGGACTCGCGAACACCGGGGAGCTGTTTTTT.

The CDR3 sequence is CASSETLTYYGYTF. In nucleotides, the CDR3 is TGTGCCAGCAGTGAAACCCTCACCTACTATGGCTACACCTTC. The chain uses TRBV2 and TRBJ1-2; D gene unclear. The ends were cut back, 2 bases at V and 3 bases at J, with 10 bases in the middle. The CDR3 is 14 amino acids. From germline, CDR1 is SNHLY and CDR2 FYNNEI. Full variable domain (remainder filled in from reference TRBV2 and TRBJ1-2): EPEVTQTPSHQVTQMGQEVILRCVPISNHLYFYWYRQILGQKVEFLVSFYNNEISEKSEIFDDQFSVERPDGSNFTLKIRSTKLEDSAMYFCASSETLTYYGYTFGSGTRLTVV.

This clone has a handful of counts. This rearrangement joins TRBV7-6 to TRBJ2-2; 11 positions match TRBD2. V dropped 3 bases and J dropped 6; count of bases not matched to a gene: 6. Germline V gene sequence: CDR1 SGHVS, CDR2 FNYEAQ. This CDR3 contains 16 residues. The chain's CDR3 is CASSFQLAGGAGELFF. CDR3 DNA sequence: TGTGCCAGCAGCTTCCAATTAGCGGGAGGGGCCGGGGAGCTGTTTTTT. The variable domain in full, completed from reference TRBV7-6 and TRBJ2-2, reads GAGVSQSPRYKVTKRGQDVALRCDPISGHVSLYWYRQALGQGPEFLTYFNYEAQQDKSGLPNDRFSAERPEGSISTLTIQRTEQRDSAMYRCASSFQLAGGAGELFFGEGSRLTVL.